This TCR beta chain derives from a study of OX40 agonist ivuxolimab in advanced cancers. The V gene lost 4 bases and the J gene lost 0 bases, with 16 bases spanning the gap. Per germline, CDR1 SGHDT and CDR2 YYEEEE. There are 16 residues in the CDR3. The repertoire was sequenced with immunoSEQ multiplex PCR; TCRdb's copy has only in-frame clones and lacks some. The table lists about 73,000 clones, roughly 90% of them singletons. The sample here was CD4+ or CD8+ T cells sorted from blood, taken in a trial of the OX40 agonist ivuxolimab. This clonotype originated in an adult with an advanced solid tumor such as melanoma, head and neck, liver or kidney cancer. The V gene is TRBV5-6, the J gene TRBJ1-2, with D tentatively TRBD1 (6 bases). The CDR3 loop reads CASSRPGARANYGYTF. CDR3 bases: TGTGCCAGCAGCCGGCCAGGGGCCCGAGCTAACTATGGCTACACCTTC.